This section outlines one T cell receptor beta chain sequence together with its context. These data are taken from a study of preoperative IRX-2 immunotherapy in early breast cancer. Treatment specified: preoperative locoregional IRX-2 cytokine immunotherapy. Patients received preoperative, locoregional IRX-2 cytokine immunotherapy in a phase Ib study. Data came from immunoSEQ multiplex PCR; TCRdb stores just in-frame clones and leaves some out. The sample includes over 55,000 clones, roughly 94% of them seen just once. This CDR3 is built from 14 residues. CDR1 is SGHTA and CDR2 is FQGTGA in the germline V gene. Trimming stripped 5 bases from V and 7 bases from J, with 15 bases between.

This sample was obtained from a patient treated with IRX-2 immunotherapy. The V gene is TRBV7-3, the J gene TRBJ2-1; tentatively, D is TRBD2 (5 bases). The TCR comes from a human donor with breast cancer. CDR3 sequence reads: CASSRDPERNEQFF. In nucleotides, the CDR3 is TGTGCCAGCAGCCGGGATCCCGAACGGAATGAGCAGTTCTTC.